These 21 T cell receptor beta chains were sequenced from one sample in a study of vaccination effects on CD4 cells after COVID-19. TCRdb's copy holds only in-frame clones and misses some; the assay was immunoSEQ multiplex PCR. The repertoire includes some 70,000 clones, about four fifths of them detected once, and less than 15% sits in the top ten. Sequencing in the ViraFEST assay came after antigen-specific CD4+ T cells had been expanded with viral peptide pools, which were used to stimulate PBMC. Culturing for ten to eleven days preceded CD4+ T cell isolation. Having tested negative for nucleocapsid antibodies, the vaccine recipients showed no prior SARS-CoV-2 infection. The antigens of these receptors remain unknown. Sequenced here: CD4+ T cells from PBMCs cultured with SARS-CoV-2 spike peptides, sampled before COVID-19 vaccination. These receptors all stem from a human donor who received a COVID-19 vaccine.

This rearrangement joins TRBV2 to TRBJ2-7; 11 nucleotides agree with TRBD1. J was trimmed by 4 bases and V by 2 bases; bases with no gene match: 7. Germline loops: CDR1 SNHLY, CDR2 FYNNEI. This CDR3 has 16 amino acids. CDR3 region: CASSESGTGGRYEQYV. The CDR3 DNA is TGTGCCAGCAGTGAATCCGGGACAGGGGGGAGGTACGAGCAGTACGTC.

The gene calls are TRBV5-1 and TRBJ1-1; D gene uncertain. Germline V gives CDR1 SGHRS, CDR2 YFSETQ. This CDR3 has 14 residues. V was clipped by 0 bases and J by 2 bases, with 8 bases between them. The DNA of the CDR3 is TGCGCCAGCAGCTTGGCCGAGGGTAACACTGAAGCTTTCTTT. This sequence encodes CASSLAEGNTEAFF.

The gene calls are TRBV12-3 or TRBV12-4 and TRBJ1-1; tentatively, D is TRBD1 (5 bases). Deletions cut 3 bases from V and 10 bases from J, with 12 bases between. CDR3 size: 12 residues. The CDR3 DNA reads TGTGCCAGCAGTTTTTCAGGGCGGGGAGCTTTCTTT. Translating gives CASSFSGRGAFF.

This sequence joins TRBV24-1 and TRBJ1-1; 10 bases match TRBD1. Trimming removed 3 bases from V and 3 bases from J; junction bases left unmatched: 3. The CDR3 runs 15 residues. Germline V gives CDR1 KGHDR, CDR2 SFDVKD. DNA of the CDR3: TGTGCCACCAGTGATGGCGGGACAGGGGACACTGAAGCTTTCTTT. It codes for CATSDGGTGDTEAFF.

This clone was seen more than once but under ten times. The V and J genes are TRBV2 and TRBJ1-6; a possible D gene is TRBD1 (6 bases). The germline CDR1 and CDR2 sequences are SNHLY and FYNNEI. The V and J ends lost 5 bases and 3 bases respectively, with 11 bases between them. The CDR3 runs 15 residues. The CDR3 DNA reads TGTGCCAGCAGTATTGACAGGAGCTATAATTCACCCCTCCACTTT. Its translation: CASSIDRSYNSPLHF. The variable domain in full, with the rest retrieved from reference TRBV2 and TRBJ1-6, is EPEVTQTPSHQVTQMGQEVILRCVPISNHLYFYWYRQILGQKVEFLVSFYNNEISEKSEIFDDQFSVERPDGSNFTLKIRSTKLEDSAMYFCASSIDRSYNSPLHFGNGTRLTVT.

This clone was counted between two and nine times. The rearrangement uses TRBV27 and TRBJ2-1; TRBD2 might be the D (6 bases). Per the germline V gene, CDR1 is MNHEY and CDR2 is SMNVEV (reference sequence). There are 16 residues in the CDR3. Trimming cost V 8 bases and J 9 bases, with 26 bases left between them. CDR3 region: CASYSIRDSKSGEQFF. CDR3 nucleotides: TGTGCCAGCTATTCTATCCGGGACTCAAAGTCGGGTGAGCAGTTCTTC.

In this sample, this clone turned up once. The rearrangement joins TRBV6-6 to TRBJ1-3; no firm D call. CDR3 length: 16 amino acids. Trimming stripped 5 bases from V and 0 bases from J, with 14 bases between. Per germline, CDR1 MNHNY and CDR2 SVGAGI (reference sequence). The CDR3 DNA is TGTGCCAGCAGTCCCCCCGGGCCGACCTCTGGAAACACCATATATTTT. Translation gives CASSPPGPTSGNTIYF.

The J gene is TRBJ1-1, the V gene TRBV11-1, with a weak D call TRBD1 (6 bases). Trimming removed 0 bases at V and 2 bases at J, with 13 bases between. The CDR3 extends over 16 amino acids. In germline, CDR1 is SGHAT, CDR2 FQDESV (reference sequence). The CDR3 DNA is TGTGCCAGCAGCTTAGCCTTGGGGGGCTATAACACTGAAGCTTTCTTT. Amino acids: CASSLALGGYNTEAFF.

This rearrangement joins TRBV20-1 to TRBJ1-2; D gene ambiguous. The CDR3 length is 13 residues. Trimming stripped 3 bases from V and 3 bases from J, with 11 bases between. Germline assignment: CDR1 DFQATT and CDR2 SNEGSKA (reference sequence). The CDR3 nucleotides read TGCAGTGCTAGTCGTTTCCCGGACTATGGCTACACCTTC. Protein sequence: CSASRFPDYGYTF.

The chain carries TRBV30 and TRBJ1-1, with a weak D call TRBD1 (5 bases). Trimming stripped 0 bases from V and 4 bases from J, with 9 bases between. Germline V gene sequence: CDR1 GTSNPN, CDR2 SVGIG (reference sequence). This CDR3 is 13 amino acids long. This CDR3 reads CAWSVQGVTEAFF. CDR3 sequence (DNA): TGTGCCTGGAGTGTTCAGGGAGTCACTGAAGCTTTCTTT.

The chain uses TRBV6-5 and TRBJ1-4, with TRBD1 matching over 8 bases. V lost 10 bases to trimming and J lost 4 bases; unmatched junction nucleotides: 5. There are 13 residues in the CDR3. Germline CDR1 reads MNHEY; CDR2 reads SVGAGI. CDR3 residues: CATQDRVNEKLFF. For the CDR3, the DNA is TGTGCCACCCAGGACAGGGTTAATGAAAAACTGTTTTTT.

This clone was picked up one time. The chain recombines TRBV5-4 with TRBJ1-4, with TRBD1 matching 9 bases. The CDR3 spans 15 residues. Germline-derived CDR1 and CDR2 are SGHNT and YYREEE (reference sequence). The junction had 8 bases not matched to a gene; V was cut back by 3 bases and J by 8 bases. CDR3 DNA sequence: TGTGCCAGCAGCTCTAGGACAGGGGTAGAAGAAAAACTGTTTTTT. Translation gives CASSSRTGVEEKLFF. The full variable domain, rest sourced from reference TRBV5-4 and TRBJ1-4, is ETGVTQSPTHLIKTRGQQVTLRCSSQSGHNTVSWYQQALGQGPQFIFQYYREEENGRGNFPPRFSGLQFPNYSSELNVNALELDDSALYLCASSSRTGVEEKLFFGSGTQLSVL.

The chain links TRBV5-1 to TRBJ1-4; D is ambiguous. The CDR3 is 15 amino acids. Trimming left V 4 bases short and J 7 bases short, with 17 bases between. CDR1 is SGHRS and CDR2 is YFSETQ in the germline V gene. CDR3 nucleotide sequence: TGCGCCAGCAGCCTTCTTGCGGGTTTTGCTGAAAAACTGTTTTTT. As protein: CASSLLAGFAEKLFF. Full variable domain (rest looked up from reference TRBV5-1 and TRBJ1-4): KAGVTQTPRYLIKTRGQQVTLSCSPISGHRSVSWYQQTPGQGLQFLFEYFSETQRNKGNFPGRFSGRQFSNSRSEMNVSTLELGDSALYLCASSLLAGFAEKLFFGSGTQLSVL.

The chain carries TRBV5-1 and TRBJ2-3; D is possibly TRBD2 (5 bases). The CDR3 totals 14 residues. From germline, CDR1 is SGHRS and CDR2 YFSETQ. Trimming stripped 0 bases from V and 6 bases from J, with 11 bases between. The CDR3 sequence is CASSLVNTGDTQYF. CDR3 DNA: TGCGCCAGCAGCTTGGTCAACACGGGGGATACGCAGTATTTT.

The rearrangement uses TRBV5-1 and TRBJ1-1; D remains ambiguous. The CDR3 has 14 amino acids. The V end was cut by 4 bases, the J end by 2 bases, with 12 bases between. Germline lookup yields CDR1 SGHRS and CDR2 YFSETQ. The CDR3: CASSPDGPNTEAFF. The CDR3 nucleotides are TGCGCCAGCAGCCCCGACGGCCCAAACACTGAAGCTTTCTTT.

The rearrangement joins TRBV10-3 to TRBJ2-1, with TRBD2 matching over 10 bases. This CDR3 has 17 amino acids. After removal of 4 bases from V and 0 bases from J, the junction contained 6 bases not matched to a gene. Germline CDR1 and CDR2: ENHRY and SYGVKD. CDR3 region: CAISGDRLAGSYNEQFF. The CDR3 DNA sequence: TGTGCCATCAGTGGTGACAGACTAGCGGGCTCCTACAATGAGCAGTTCTTC.

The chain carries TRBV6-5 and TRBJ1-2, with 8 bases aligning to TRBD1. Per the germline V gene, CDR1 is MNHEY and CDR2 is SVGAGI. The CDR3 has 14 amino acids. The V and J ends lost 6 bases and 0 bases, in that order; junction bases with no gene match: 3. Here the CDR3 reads CASRATGANYGYTF. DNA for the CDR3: TGTGCCAGCAGGGCGACAGGGGCTAACTATGGCTACACCTTC.

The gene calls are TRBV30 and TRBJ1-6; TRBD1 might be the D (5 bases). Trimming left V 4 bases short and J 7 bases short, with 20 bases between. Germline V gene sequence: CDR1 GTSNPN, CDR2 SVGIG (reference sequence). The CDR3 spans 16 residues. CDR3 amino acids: CAWIPRAGTRNSPLHF. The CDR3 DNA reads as TGTGCCTGGATCCCTCGGGCGGGGACTCGGAATTCACCCCTCCACTTT.

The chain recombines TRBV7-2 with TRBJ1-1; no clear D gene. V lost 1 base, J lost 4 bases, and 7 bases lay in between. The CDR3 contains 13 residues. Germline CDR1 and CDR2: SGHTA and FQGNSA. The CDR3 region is CASSLVSRTEAFF. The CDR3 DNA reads TGTGCCAGCAGCTTAGTGAGCCGCACTGAAGCTTTCTTT.

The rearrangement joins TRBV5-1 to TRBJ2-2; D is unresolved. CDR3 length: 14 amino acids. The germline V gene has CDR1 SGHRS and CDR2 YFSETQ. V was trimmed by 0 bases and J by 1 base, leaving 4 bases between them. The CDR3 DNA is TGCGCCAGCAGCTTGGCACAGAACACCGGGGAGCTGTTTTTT. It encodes CASSLAQNTGELFF.

This CDR3 reads CASRLQGTDTQYF. The CDR3 region has the DNA TGTGCCAGTAGGCTTCAGGGCACAGATACGCAGTATTTT. The chain recombines TRBV7-3 with TRBJ2-3; unclear D gene. From germline, CDR1 is SGHTA and CDR2 FQGTGA. There are 13 residues in the CDR3. The ends were cut back, 9 bases at V and 1 base at J, with 11 bases in the middle.